The source of this TCR beta chain is a study of shared clonotypes between healthy human individuals. The naive CD8 subset, CD45RO-negative cells positively selected for CCR7, excluded terminally differentiated effector memory CD45RA+ cells. Sequenced by immunoSEQ multiplex PCR; TCRdb stores in-frame clones only, minus some. This table holds about 580,000 clones, roughly 98% found once. This clonotype was obtained from a man aged 25-45 years in good health. Sequenced input: naive CD8+ T cells sorted from blood.

CDR3 protein: CASSIRRDSYEQYF. Here the CDR3 DNA reads TGTGCCAGCAGCATACGCCGGGACAGCTACGAGCAGTACTTC. V gene TRBV11-2 combines with J gene TRBJ2-7, with 7 bases identical to TRBD1. Losses at the gene ends were 5 bases for V and 3 bases for J; bases not matched to a gene: 7. Germline V lookup: CDR1 SGHAT, CDR2 FQNNGV. CDR3 size: 14 residues.